This T cell receptor (beta chain) was found in a study of shared clonotypes between healthy human individuals. General study points: Sequencing of the sorted subsets was shown by rarefaction to be incomplete despite large depth.

The table lists this clone with a few counts. Its antigen is unknown. The authors split each subset's genomic DNA evenly across several immunoSEQ plates. In the source study's methods: Without quality scores, immunoSEQ junctional reads could not be filtered like full-length reads. Clones were sequenced by immunoSEQ multiplex PCR, and TCRdb holds only the in-frame ones, with some missing. V and J calls and clone size are given by that table; D and trimming were obtained from the DNA. The table lists approximately 720,000 clones, approximately 79% of them singletons. J gave up 9 bases and V 3 bases, and 9 bases lay outside the gene matches. The germline V gene has CDR1 SGHTA and CDR2 FQGNSA. This CDR3 is built from 15 residues. The split of CD4+ cells yielded CD45RA+ naive and CD45RA-negative memory subsets.

The chain joins TRBV7-2 to TRBJ2-1; 9 nucleotides align to TRBD2. This sequence originates from a woman in her 30s in good health. The sequencing input was memory CD4+ T cells sorted from blood. This sample's subset: CD45RA-negative fraction. CDR3 coding DNA: TGTGCCAGCAGCTTTAGCGGGGGCCTTTATGTTGAGCAGTTCTTC. Amino acids: CASSFSGGLYVEQFF.